This TCR beta chain was retrieved from a study of cytomegalovirus exposure and HLA in healthy donors listed by TCRdb under 2017. Regarding the study in general: In an earlier analysis of roughly 500 of the donors, around 290 Gb of sequence data and some 120 million unique TCR beta sequences from about 190 million T cells were reported. Across 398 genotyped donors of the cohort, an average of about 250,000 unique TCR beta nucleotide sequences per donor were sequenced, and approximately 17% of those sequences were non-productive. Four to six DR-DQ haplotypes were handled as single units for association and clustering because linkage in the cohort was strong. A later analysis re-analyzed previously published TCR beta repertoires from roughly 690 donors and added high-resolution HLA genotyping to study TCR occurrence patterns. The number of donors typed differed by locus, with about 629-640 for A, B, C, DRB1 and DQB1, about 500 for DQA1, over 600 for DPA1, and approximately 470 for DPB1. About 300 gigabases of sequencing data and tens of millions of unique TCR sequences were included in an early release covering over 600 HLA-typed donors. The study was designed to test whether signatures of past pathogen exposure could be identified by cataloging public T cell receptors. HLA typing covered class I and class II loci at four-digit resolution. Rather than using new phenotypic data, the later analysis identified candidate immune exposures from TCR beta sequences and from how often those sequences occurred across donors. Along with the roughly 670-subject first cohort, a separate validation cohort of 120 different subjects was used. Every repertoire in the discovery cohort had been generated on one and the same sequencing platform. A later genetic analysis took genome-wide SNP genotypes for about 65% of the 666 donors and used that subset as a discovery cohort. The study profiled the T cell repertoires of some 610 subjects by immunosequencing and related them to cytomegalovirus serostatus. To predict cytomegalovirus infection status, the study combined high-throughput TCR immunosequencing, statistical association of individual TCRs with disease status, and machine learning. Donor age, sex, ethnicity and CMV serostatus were compiled alongside the repertoire data. Among the roughly 410 genotyped donors, 81% belonged to the genetic ancestry cluster associated with self-reported Caucasian donors. An earlier analysis of 587 of the donors used high-throughput TCR beta sequencing to judge whether each TCR beta V gene segment behaved as functional or pseudogenic. General conclusions and limits of the study: Because counts were too low, about 17 rarely observed V segments, including chromosome 9 orphons, were excluded from the earlier analysis of fewer than 650 of the donors. The authors suggested that the approach could potentially be generalized to other disease states and immunological phenotypes. This cohort had only TCR beta chains sequenced, and the lack of alpha or paired-chain data limited which features could be detected. In a later genetic analysis, a missense DCLRE1C variant was associated with V-gene and J-gene trimming of TCR beta chains, and the association was replicated in an independent cohort. Compared with the approximately 700-donor mean, donors in an Asian-associated ancestry cluster had fewer N-insertions in productive TCRs, according to a later genetic analysis. A further reported finding was that TCR beta sequences accurately predicted the HLA-A and HLA-B alleles for most subjects in the first cohort. A later analysis reported that several top co-occurrence clusters appeared linked to parvovirus B19, influenza, CMV and Epstein-Barr virus. The study gave a list of 150 to 200 TCR beta chains associated with cytomegalovirus. Specific HLA alleles were associated with 15,000 to 20,000 TCR beta sequences at a false discovery rate of 0.05 in a later analysis. In a later analysis, HLA-associated TCR beta chains showed more clonal expansion and lower generation probabilities than non-associated chains that were equally common. Most CMV-associated TCR beta chains appeared to be HLA-restricted in a later analysis, and the HLA associations seemed to be driven largely by CMV exposure. Because HLA typing was missing for some donors at each locus, association tests included only the typed subset. Roughly uniform sequencing depth across donors was assumed in presence/absence analyses, although this assumption may not hold. Because the 87-base-pair reads could not distinguish some IMGT-functional V segments, including TRBV6-2 and TRBV6-3, those segments were excluded. Across donors, most TCR sequences were observed very rarely, whereas some public TCRs were present in many individuals. An earlier analysis of some 590 of the donors showed that most TCR beta V segments appeared in productive rearrangements either about 87% or about 30% of the time, which broadly matched IMGT annotations. A cluster of highly shared sequence variants was judged likely to be a technical artifact of the sequencing pipeline. The classifier was reported to diagnose cytomegalovirus status with high specificity and sensitivity in both the original cohort and the validation cohort. A later analysis found that TCR association rates varied across HLA loci, with DRB1 alleles showing the most associated TCRs and HLA-C alleles the fewest. Strong co-occurrence of HLA alleles, especially DR and DQ, made assigning TCR associations to individual alleles difficult. Linkage disequilibrium might explain the correlated functional status among segregating V segments, but an unknown experimental factor could not be ruled out. The only immune exposure information available for the cohort was CMV serostatus. In vitro tests confirmed that three of the cytomegalovirus-associated TCR beta chains recognize cytomegalovirus antigens.

Concerning this clone itself: Its antigen is still unknown. Base quality data are lacking; no much larger clone is found one base away.

Library preparation was by the immunoSEQ multiplex PCR assay. The multiplex PCR relied on a mix of 60 forward primers for TCR Vbeta segments and 13 reverse primers for TCR Jbeta segments. The CDR3 region of rearranged TCR beta genes was amplified from genomic DNA with a multiplex PCR assay. Amplified TCR beta libraries were sequenced as 87-base-pair reads on the Illumina HiSeq System. As for the original processing: A later analysis counted around 72 million unique TCR beta chains across the 700 or so repertoires, and some 11 million of these chains were shared by at least two donors. Raw reads were error-corrected and collapsed into unique sequences by a nearest-neighbor algorithm in which closely related sequences were merged to remove PCR and sequencing errors. CDR3 sequences were aligned to IMGT reference sequences to assign V, D and J gene segments. For a sequence to be retained, a match of at least six nucleotides to both a V gene segment and a J gene segment was required. Rearrangements were called productive when the CDR3 lacked stop codons and stayed in frame with V and J; all others were non-productive. Following IMGT convention, CDR3 was defined as the stretch from the second conserved V-encoded cysteine up to the conserved J-encoded phenylalanine. In an earlier analysis of more than 550 of the donors, sequences lacking an unambiguous match to a single V gene segment were excluded. In an earlier analysis of roughly 600 of the donors, a V segment was called functional when productive rearrangements were above 56.7%, and segregating when the standard deviation between donors exceeded 5%. A statistical classification framework was built to diagnose cytomegalovirus status from the catalog of TCR beta chain sequences. V and J gene assignment, in a later analysis, came from comparing TCR nucleotide sequences with IMGT/GENE-DB human TR gene sequences. Using the TCRdist pipeline, a later analysis assigned CDR3 sequences along with most-parsimonious VDJ recombination scenarios. In a later analysis, each TCR beta chain was defined by its CDR3 amino acid sequence together with its V-gene family, and reads lacking a unique V-gene family were excluded. A later analysis removed several hundred highly shared, low-generation-probability nucleotide sequences to deal with suspected cross-contamination and a sequencing artifact. A later analysis calculated a clonal expansion index for each public chain from normalized within-repertoire ranks of inferred template counts. Generation probabilities in a later analysis came from a VDJ recombination model fitted to out-of-frame rearrangements, and those results were checked against IGoR. Hypergeometric tests were used in a later analysis to score TCR-TCR, TCR-HLA and TCR-CMV co-occurrence, with a repertoire-size bias correction applied to the TCR pairs. A later analysis estimated false discovery rates by permuting HLA or CMV assignments 20 times. In a later analysis, co-occurring TCRs were grouped using DBSCAN, and TCRdist sequence similarity was added for clustering within HLA-allele-positive subsets. Co-occurrence clustering excluded repertoires with fewer than 30,000 or more than 120,000 public chains, plus five with anomalous nucleotide sharing. TCRdb took this table from immuneACCESS and kept in-frame rearrangements with V and J called. Such tables lack part of the clones; where checked against another copy, unresolved V genes explain under half of the gap, and the rest is unexplained. The V and J calls and clone size are taken from that table; D and trimming were inferred from the DNA. This sample has about 140,000 clones in its table, and roughly 70% of those were observed once. Of the sample, about 3.1% falls within the top ten clones.

Trimming removed 2 bases from V and 1 base from J, leaving 10 bases between the germline ends. From its cysteine to its phenylalanine, the CDR3 spans 15 amino acids. Only CDR3 DNA remains: 45 bases, in frame from the first base. The germline V gene (reference sequence) sets CDR1 to MNHEY and CDR2 to SMNVEV. The cohort consisted of 600 to 750 healthy bone marrow donors. At the time of sampling, all cohort members were nominally healthy, though unrecorded immune exposures were likely present. The donor tested CMV seronegative and was one of the 352 seronegative cohort members. Each donor provided a peripheral blood sample, and peripheral blood mononuclear cells were used for TCR beta sequencing. Genomic DNA extraction from the blood cell samples was performed with the Qiagen DNeasy Blood Extraction Kit.

The receptor's source is a middle-aged man in good health and CMV-seronegative. The chain employs TRBV27 and TRBJ2-3; 6 matching bases give a weak D call of TRBD1. The specimen was PBMCs. The sequence in DNA is TGTGCCAGCAGTTTACAGGGGCTAGGCACAGATACGCAGTATTTT. Translated, this gives CASSLQGLGTDTQYF.